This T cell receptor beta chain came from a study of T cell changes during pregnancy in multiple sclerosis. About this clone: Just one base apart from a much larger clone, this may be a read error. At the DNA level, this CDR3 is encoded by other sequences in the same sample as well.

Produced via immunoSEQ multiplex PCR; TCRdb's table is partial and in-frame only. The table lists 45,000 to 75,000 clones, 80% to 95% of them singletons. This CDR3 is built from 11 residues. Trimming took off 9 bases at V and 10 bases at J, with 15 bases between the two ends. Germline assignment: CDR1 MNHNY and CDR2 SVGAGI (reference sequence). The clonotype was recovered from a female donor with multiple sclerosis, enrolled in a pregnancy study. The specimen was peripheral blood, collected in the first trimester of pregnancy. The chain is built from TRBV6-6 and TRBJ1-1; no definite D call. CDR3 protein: CASSPTGIAFF. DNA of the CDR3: TGTGCCAGTAGCCCCACTGGTATAGCTTTCTTT.